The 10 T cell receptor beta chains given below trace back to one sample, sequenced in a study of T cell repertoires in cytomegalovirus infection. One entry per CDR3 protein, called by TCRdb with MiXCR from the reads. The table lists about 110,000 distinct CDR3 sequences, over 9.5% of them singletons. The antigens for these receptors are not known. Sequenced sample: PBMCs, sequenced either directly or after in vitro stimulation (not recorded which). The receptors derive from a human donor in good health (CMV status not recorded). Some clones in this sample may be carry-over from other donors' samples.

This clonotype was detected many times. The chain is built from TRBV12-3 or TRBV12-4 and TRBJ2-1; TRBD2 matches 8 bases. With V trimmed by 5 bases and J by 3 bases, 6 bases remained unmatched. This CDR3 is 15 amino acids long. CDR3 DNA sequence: TGTGCCAGCAGTAAGAGCGGGAGTTTCTACAATGAGCAGTTCTTC. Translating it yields CASSKSGSFYNEQFF.

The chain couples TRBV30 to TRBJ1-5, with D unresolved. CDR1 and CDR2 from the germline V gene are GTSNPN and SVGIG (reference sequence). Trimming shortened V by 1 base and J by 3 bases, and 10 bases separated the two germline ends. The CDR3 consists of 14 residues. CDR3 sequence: CAWSGELFNQPQHF. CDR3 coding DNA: TGTGCCTGGAGTGGAGAGCTCTTCAATCAGCCCCAGCATTTT.

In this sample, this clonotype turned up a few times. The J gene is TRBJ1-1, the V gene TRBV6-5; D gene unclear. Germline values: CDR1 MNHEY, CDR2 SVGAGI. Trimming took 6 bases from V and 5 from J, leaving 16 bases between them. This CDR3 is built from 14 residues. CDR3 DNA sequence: TGTGCCAGCAGCCTCGCCCCGCGGGGTACTGAAGCTTTCTTT. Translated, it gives CASSLAPRGTEAFF.

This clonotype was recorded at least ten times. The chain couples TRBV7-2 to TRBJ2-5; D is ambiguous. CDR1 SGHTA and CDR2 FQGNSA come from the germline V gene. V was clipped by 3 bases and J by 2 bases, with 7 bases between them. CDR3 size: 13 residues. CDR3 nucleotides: TGTGCCAGCAGCTTGGCGGAACAAGAGACCCAGTACTTC. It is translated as CASSLAEQETQYF.

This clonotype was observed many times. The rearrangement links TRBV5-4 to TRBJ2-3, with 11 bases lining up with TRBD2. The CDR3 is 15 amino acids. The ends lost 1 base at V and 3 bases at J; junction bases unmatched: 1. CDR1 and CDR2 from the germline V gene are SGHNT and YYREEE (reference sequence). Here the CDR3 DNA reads TGTGCCAGCAGCTTGACTAGCGGGAGTACAGATACGCAGTATTTT. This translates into CASSLTSGSTDTQYF. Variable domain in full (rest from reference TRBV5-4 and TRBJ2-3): ETGVTQSPTHLIKTRGQQVTLRCSSQSGHNTVSWYQQALGQGPQFIFQYYREEENGRGNFPPRFSGLQFPNYSSELNVNALELDDSALYLCASSLTSGSTDTQYFGPGTRLTVL.

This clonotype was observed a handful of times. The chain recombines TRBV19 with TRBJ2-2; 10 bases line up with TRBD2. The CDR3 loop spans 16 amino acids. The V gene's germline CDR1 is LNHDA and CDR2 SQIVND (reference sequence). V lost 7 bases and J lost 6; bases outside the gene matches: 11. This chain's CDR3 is CASTHLSGRAPGELFF. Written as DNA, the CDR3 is TGTGCCAGTACCCATTTGAGCGGGAGGGCCCCCGGGGAGCTGTTTTTT.

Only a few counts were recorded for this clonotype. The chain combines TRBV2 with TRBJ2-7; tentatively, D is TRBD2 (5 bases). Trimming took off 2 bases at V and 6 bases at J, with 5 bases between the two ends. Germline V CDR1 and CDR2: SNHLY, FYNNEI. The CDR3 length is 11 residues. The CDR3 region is CASSESGEQYF. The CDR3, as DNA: TGTGCCAGCAGTGAAAGCGGCGAGCAGTACTTC.

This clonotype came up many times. This CDR3 reads CASSSRLAGRGQETQYF. The CDR3 bases are TGTGCCAGCAGCTCGAGACTAGCGGGAAGGGGCCAAGAGACCCAGTACTTC. The chain is built from TRBV7-2 and TRBJ2-5, with 11 nucleotides matching TRBD2. Germline V gene sequence: CDR1 SGHTA, CDR2 FQGNSA. The CDR3 consists of 17 residues. V trimming: 4 bases; J trimming: 1 base; junction bases outside the gene matches: 8.

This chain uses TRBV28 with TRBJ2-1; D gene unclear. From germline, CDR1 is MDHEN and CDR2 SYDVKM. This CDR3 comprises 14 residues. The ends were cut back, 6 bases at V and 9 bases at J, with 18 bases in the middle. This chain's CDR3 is CASSVLRPGAEQFF. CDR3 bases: TGTGCCAGCAGCGTTTTGAGGCCTGGTGCTGAGCAGTTCTTC.

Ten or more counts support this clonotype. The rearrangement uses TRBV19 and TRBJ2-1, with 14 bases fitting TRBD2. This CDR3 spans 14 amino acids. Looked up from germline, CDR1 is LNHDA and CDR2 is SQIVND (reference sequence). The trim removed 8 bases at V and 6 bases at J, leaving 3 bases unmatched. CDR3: CASAGTSGSNEQFF. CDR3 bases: TGTGCCAGTGCCGGGACTAGCGGGAGCAATGAGCAGTTCTTC.